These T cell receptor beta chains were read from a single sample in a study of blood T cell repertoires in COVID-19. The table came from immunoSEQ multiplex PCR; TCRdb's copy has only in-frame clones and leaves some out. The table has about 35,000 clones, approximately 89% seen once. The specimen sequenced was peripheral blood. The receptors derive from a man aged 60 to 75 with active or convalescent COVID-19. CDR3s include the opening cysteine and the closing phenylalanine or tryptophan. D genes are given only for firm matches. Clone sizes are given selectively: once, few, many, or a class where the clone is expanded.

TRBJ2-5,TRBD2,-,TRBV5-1,CASSPSGGGLRETQYF,TGCGCCAGCAGCCCCAGCGGGGGTGGGTTGAGAGAGACCCAGTACTTC
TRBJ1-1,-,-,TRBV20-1,CSATKSRAFF,TGCAGTGCCACCAAATCCAGGGCTTTCTTT
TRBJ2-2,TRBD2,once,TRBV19,CASSKRTSGRETGELFF,TGTGCCAGTAGTAAGAGGACTAGCGGGAGGGAGACCGGGGAGCTGTTTTTT
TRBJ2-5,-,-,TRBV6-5,CATKGNRESETQYF,TGTGCCACCAAGGGGAACAGGGAGTCAGAGACCCAGTACTTC
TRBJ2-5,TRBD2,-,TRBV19,CASSPLRTSGEETQYF,TGTGCCAGTAGTCCCCTAAGGACTAGCGGAGAAGAGACCCAGTACTTC
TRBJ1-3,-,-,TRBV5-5,CASSAVPAAGNTIYF,TGTGCCAGCAGCGCGGTCCCGGCGGCTGGAAACACCATATATTTT
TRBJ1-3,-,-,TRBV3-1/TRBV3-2,CASSQVLGNTIYF,TGTGCCAGCAGCCAAGTCCTAGGTAACACCATATATTTT
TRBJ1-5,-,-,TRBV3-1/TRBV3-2,CASSQRQNNQPQHF,TGTGCCAGCAGCCAACGACAGAACAATCAGCCCCAGCATTTT
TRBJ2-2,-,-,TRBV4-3,CASSPVGGRAGELFF,TGCGCCAGCAGCCCAGTAGGGGGAAGGGCCGGGGAGCTGTTTTTT
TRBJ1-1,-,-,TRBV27,CASGPGQRDTEAFF,TGTGCCAGCGGTCCGGGACAAAGGGACACTGAAGCTTTCTTT
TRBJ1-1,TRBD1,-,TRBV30,CARAKDRGTEAFF,TGTGCCAGAGCCAAAGACAGGGGAACTGAAGCTTTCTTT
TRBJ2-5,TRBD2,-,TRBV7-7,CASSPSPGLAGETQYF,TGTGCCAGCAGCCCCAGCCCGGGACTAGCGGGAGAGACCCAGTACTTC
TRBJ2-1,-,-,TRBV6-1,CASSATGTGGYNEQFF,TGTGCCAGCAGTGCAACCGGGACTGGCGGGTACAATGAGCAGTTCTTC
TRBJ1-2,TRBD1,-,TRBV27,CASSSYSLDRPGYGYTF,TGTGCCAGCAGTTCATATTCTTTGGACAGGCCCGGGTATGGCTACACCTTC
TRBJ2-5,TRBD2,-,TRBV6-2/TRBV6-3,CASSQRLAGRQETQYF,TGTGCCAGCAGCCAGAGACTAGCGGGTCGTCAAGAGACCCAGTACTTC
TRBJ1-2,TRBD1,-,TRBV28,CASRLHAGTGIGYTF,TGTGCCAGCAGGTTACATGCCGGGACAGGGATCGGCTACACCTTC
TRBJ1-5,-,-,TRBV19,CASSPLAVSQPTLNQPQHF,TGTGCCAGTAGCCCTCTAGCGGTAAGTCAACCGACTTTAAATCAGCCCCAGCATTTT
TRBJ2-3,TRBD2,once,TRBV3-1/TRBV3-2,CASSQDKSPSGSDTQYF,TGTGCCAGCAGCCAAGATAAGAGTCCTAGCGGGAGTGATACGCAGTATTTT
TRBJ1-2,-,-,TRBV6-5,CASSSGYGYTF,TGTGCCAGCAGTTCCGGCTATGGCTACACCTTC
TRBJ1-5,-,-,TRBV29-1,CSVGQPNQPQHF,TGCAGCGTCGGACAGCCCAATCAGCCCCAGCATTTT
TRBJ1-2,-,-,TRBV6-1,CASGEAQGSDF,TGTGCCAGCGGTGAGGCGCAGGGTTCGGACTTC
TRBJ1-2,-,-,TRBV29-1,CSVSIDYGYTF,TGCAGCGTTTCTATTGACTATGGCTACACCTTC
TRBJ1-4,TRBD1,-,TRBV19,CASSIRGRTNEKLFF,TGTGCCAGTAGTATCAGGGGGCGGACTAATGAAAAACTGTTTTTT
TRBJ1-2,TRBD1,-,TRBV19,CASIDRGNYGYTF,TGTGCCAGTATAGACAGGGGAAATTATGGCTACACCTTC
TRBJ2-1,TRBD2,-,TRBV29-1,CSVEPGTSIYEQFF,TGCAGCGTTGAACCCGGGACTAGTATATATGAGCAGTTCTTC
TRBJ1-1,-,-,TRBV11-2,CASSLTGTEAFF,TGTGCCAGCAGCTTAACGGGGACTGAAGCTTTCTTT
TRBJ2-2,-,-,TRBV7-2,CASSLARWDTGELFF,TGTGCCAGCAGCTTAGCGCGGTGGGACACCGGGGAGCTGTTTTTT
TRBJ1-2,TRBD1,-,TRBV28,CASSLGQGNGYTF,TGTGCCAGCAGTTTAGGACAGGGGAATGGCTACACCTTC
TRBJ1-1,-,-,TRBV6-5,CASSYFRVNTEAFF,TGTGCCAGCAGTTACTTCAGGGTGAACACTGAAGCTTTCTTT
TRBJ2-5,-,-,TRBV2,CASSDEGLGKETQYF,TGTGCCAGCAGTGATGAGGGACTCGGTAAAGAGACCCAGTACTTC
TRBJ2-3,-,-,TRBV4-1,CASSLYPLPQTGGTDTQYF,TGCGCCAGCAGCCTCTACCCTCTACCTCAGACAGGTGGCACAGATACGCAGTATTTT
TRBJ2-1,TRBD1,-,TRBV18,CASSRQGVNNEQFF,TGTGCCAGCTCGCGTCAGGGGGTTAACAATGAGCAGTTCTTC
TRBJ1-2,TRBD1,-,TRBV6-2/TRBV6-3,CASSLITGGASYGYTF,TGTGCCAGCAGCCTTATTACAGGGGGCGCGTCCTATGGCTACACCTTC
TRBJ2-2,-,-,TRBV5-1,CATRGVAGELFF,TGCGCCACCAGGGGAGTTGCCGGGGAGCTGTTTTTT
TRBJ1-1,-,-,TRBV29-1,CSARNTLNTEAFF,TGCAGCGCCCGAAACACGCTGAACACTGAAGCTTTCTTT
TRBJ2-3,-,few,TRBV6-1,CASSAWPRQSTDTQYF,TGTGCCAGCAGTGCATGGCCCCGACAAAGTACAGATACGCAGTATTTT
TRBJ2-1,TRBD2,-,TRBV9,CASSVLGTSAYNEQFF,TGTGCCAGCAGCGTTCTAGGGACTAGCGCCTACAATGAGCAGTTCTTC
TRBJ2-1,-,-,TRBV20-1,CSASDLNEQFF,TGCAGTGCTAGTGATCTCAATGAGCAGTTCTTC
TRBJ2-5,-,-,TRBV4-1,CASSHMGGSWETQYF,TGCGCCAGCAGCCATATGGGGGGTTCTTGGGAGACCCAGTACTTC
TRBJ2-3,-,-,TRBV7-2,CASSLGRFSTDTQYF,TGTGCCAGCAGCTTAGGGCGGTTTAGCACAGATACGCAGTATTTT
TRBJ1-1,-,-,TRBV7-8,CASSLARGTEAFF,TGTGCCAGCAGCTTAGCTCGGGGTACTGAAGCTTTCTTT
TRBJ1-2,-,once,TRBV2,CASSGGKVGYTF,TGTGCCAGCAGCGGAGGGAAAGTTGGCTACACCTTC
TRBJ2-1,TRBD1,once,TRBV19,CASSKDRGVWNEQFF,TGTGCCAGTAGTAAAGACAGGGGGGTCTGGAATGAGCAGTTCTTC
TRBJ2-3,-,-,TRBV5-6,CASSSVRSSTDTQYF,TGTGCCAGCAGCAGCGTGCGGAGTAGCACAGATACGCAGTATTTT
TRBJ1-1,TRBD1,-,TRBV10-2,CASSQGASTEAFF,TGCGCCAGCAGCCAGGGGGCGAGCACTGAAGCTTTCTTT
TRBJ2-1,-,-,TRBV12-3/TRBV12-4,CASSFLNEQFF,TGTGCCAGCAGTTTCCTCAATGAGCAGTTCTTC
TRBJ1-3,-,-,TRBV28,CASSPTGSGNTIYF,TGTGCCAGCAGCCCGACAGGTAGCGGAAACACCATATATTTT